The rows below give T cell receptor beta chains drawn from one sample of a study of blood T cell repertoires in COVID-19. Assay: immunoSEQ multiplex PCR; the TCRdb copy retains only in-frame clones and omits some. Counted here are roughly 440,000 clones, around 88% occurring once; the ten biggest clones make up roughly an eighth. The specimen was peripheral blood. Source of these receptors: a woman aged 50 to 60 with COVID-19, enrolled during active disease. Each CDR3 is given with its conserved first and last residue. D genes are given only for firm matches.

v_gene | d_gene | CDR3aa
TRBV19 | TRBD1 | CASRTGGFLGYTF
TRBV18 | TRBD1 | CASSPLDRERGYTF
TRBV7-2 | TRBD2 | CASRLGLAGAYEQYF
TRBV3-1/TRBV3-2 | TRBD2 | CASSQGRGALNEQFF
TRBV7-8 | NA | CASSPAGQPHEQYF
TRBV6-5 | NA | CASGAGGGNTIYF
TRBV7-8 | NA | CASSPRQGGYEQYF
TRBV5-1 | TRBD1 | CASSLEGTGPNEQFF
TRBV5-1 | NA | CASSPMEGSYEQYF
TRBV21-1 | NA | CASSKVRVRNTEAFF
TRBV7-6 | NA | CASSRDYEQYF
TRBV2 | TRBD1 | CASLRDRANYGYTF
TRBV18 | NA | CASSRGYGGGRTEAFF
TRBV19 | NA | CASMGSSMNTEAFF
TRBV18 | NA | CASSQGNQETQYF
TRBV5-1 | TRBD1 | CASSFRPGQGNSPLHF
TRBV4-1 | TRBD2 | CASSQDLEAGGRQQYF
TRBV6-5 | NA | CASQAIGYTF
TRBV7-9 | NA | CASSLVDGSTEAFF
TRBV10-1 | TRBD1 | CASSPGGSYGYTF
TRBV6-1 | TRBD1 | CASSESKAGQGFSWNQPQHF
TRBV6-5 | NA | CASSLANYAGELFF
TRBV24-1 | NA | CATSAGEVPPDTQYF
TRBV9 | TRBD2 | CASSETGGPYEQFF
TRBV30 | TRBD1 | CAFQTGSNNSPLHF
TRBV25-1 | TRBD1 | CASGGTGRKNGYTF
TRBV27 | NA | CASSFRSGTEAFF
TRBV11-2 | NA | CASTFSAGAGNTIYF
TRBV5-1 | NA | CASSPGIQETQYF
TRBV19 | TRBD2 | CASRKALAGATQYF
TRBV28 | NA | CASRESGGGTEAFF
TRBV27 | TRBD2 | CASSLITSGTSTDTQYF
TRBV2 | NA | CASREDGRANEKLFF
TRBV11-2 | NA | CASSLSSLSRGLHNEQFF
TRBV25-1 | NA | CASSELLQGPEAFF
TRBV5-5 | NA | CASSLSAGYARSSYEQYF
TRBV6-6 | TRBD1 | CASSPTPGQGARSYGYTF
TRBV9 | TRBD2 | CASSVVGLAGETQYF
TRBV29-1 | NA | CSVEERLNEQFF
TRBV3-1/TRBV3-2 | TRBD2 | CASSLGLAGSGNIQYF
TRBV10-1 | NA | CASSEGRRLGNEQFF
TRBV21-1 | NA | CASSKRLARSYEQYF
TRBV6-5 | TRBD1 | CASSYSTGGGQPQHF
TRBV15 | NA | CATSTHAVGSTSNGNTIYF
TRBV7-9 | NA | CASNRGDSSYEQYF
TRBV11-2 | NA | CASIGGPRGTEAFF
TRBV2 | NA | CASSEKRYEQYF
TRBV6-2/TRBV6-3 | NA | CASSYSILNRANEKLFF
TRBV28 | TRBD1 | CASSSLTGSSEKLFF
TRBV7-3 | NA | CASRRGTVTPSTDTQYF
TRBV11-2 | NA | CASSFDRTTYYEQYF
TRBV3-1/TRBV3-2 | NA | CASSHRENTEAFF
TRBV3-1/TRBV3-2 | TRBD1 | CASSLRQGGTETQYF
TRBV7-8 | NA | CASSLAFRGAFF
TRBV2 | NA | CASSVFGSGYTF
TRBV6-5 | NA | CASSYSPEETQYF
TRBV6-4 | TRBD1 | CASSPDRGRGYTF
TRBV5-6 | TRBD1 | CASSFGTGASGYTF
TRBV5-6 | NA | CASSFRLVTGAQYF
TRBV30 | NA | CAWSPEPGNTIYF